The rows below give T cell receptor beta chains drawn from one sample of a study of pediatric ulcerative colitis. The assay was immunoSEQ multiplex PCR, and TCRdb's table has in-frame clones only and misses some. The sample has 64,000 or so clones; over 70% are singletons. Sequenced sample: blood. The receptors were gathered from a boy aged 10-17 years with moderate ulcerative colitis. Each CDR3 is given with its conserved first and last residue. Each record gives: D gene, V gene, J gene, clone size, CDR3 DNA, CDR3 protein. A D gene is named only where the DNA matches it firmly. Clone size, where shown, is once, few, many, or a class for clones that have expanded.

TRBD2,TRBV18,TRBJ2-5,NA,TGTGCCAGCTCAGGACTAGAAGAGACCCAGTACTTC,CASSGLEETQYF
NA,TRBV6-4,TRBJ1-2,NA,TGTGCCAGCAGTGACAGGGGGTCCTATGGCTACACCTTC,CASSDRGSYGYTF
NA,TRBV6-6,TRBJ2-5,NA,TGTGCCAGCAGTTCCCTTAGGGAGACCCAGTACTTC,CASSSLRETQYF
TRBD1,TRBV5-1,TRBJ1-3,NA,TGCGCCAGCAGCTGGAGTCCCGGGACAGGGGGAAACACCATATATTTT,CASSWSPGTGGNTIYF
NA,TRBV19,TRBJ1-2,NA,TGTGCCAGTAGTATCGCCGGGGGAAACTATGGCTACACCTTC,CASSIAGGNYGYTF
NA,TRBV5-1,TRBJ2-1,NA,TGCGCCAGCAGCGGGGGTACCCGGCTAGGGGGGCCCAATGAGCAGTTCTTC,CASSGGTRLGGPNEQFF
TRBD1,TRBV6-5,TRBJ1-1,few,TGTGCCAGCAGACAGGGGACTGAAGCTTTCTTT,CASRQGTEAFF
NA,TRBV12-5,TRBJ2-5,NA,TGTGCTAGTAGCTTACCGGGCGGACAAGAGACCCAGTACTTC,CASSLPGGQETQYF
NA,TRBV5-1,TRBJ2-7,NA,TGCGCCAGCAGCCTCGATTCAGGGGTTTTCTACGAGCAGTACTTC,CASSLDSGVFYEQYF
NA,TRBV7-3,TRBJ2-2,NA,TGTGCCAGCAGCTTAAGGGGAAGTTTCCCGGGGTCGACCAACACCGGGGAGCTGTTTTTT,CASSLRGSFPGSTNTGELFF
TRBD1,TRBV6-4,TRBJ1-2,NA,TGTGCCAGCAGTGGCCGGGACAGGGGTTTGCATGGCTACACCTTC,CASSGRDRGLHGYTF
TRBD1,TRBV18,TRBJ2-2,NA,TGTGCCAGCTCTCCAGGGACAGAAGAGACCGGGGAGCTGTTTTTT,CASSPGTEETGELFF
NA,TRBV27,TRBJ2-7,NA,TGTGCCAGCAAACCGCACTCTGCCGGGACAACCTACGAGCAGTACTTC,CASKPHSAGTTYEQYF
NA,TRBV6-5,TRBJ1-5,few,TGTGCCAGCGACCAGGGTATCGGAGGCAATCAGCCCCAGCATTTT,CASDQGIGGNQPQHF
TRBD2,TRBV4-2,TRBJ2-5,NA,TGTGCCAGCAGCGAGGGACTAGCGGGAGCGGAGGAGACCCAGTACTTC,CASSEGLAGAEETQYF
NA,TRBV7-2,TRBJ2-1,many,TGTGCCAGCAGTCGAAGGGTAGACAATGAGCAGTTCTTC,CASSRRVDNEQFF
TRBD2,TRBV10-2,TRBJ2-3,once,TGCGCCAGCAGGAGCATAGCGGGAGGGCCCACAGATACGCAGTATTTT,CASRSIAGGPTDTQYF
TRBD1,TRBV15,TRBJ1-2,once,TGTGCCACCAGAAAAGCCTTTACAGGGGGCTCAAACGGCTACACCTTC,CATRKAFTGGSNGYTF
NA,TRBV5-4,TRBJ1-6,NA,TGTGCCAGCAGCTATGGGAATCCCCCACCTAATTCACCCCTCCACTTT,CASSYGNPPPNSPLHF
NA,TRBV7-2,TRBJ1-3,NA,TGTGCCAGCAGTCCTAGCAGGTCTGGAAACACCATATATTTT,CASSPSRSGNTIYF
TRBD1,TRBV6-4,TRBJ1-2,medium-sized,TGTGCCAGCAGTGACTCGCCAGGACAGGGGGCAGTTTATGGCTACACCTTC,CASSDSPGQGAVYGYTF
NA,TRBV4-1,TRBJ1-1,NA,TGCGCCAGCAGCCAAGATAGTCAGGGTCGGGTGAACACTGAAGCTTTCTTT,CASSQDSQGRVNTEAFF
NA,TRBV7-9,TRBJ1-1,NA,TGTGCCAGCAGCCTTCAGGGTAGAGGCACTGAAGCTTTCTTT,CASSLQGRGTEAFF
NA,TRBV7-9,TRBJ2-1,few,TGTGCCAGCAGCCGAATGCTGGGTTGGAATGAGCAGTTCTTC,CASSRMLGWNEQFF
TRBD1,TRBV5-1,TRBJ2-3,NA,TGCGCCAGCAGCGACAGACAGGGAGCCCCCCGAGGGACGCAGTATTTT,CASSDRQGAPRGTQYF
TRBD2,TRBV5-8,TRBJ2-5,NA,TGTGCCAGCAGCCCGCTTCGAGGGCGGGGGTACGAAGAGACCCAGTACTTC,CASSPLRGRGYEETQYF
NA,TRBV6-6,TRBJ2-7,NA,TGTGCCAGCAAGGTCTCGGGCCTAACCTCCTCCTACGAGCAGTACTTC,CASKVSGLTSSYEQYF
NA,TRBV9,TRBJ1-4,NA,TGTGCCAGCAGCGTAGCTGGCCTGGGCTATAATGAAAAACTGTTTTTT,CASSVAGLGYNEKLFF
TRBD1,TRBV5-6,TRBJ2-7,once,TGTGCCAGCAGCGTCGACAGGGTGTACGAGCAGTACTTC,CASSVDRVYEQYF
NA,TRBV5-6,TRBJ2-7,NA,TGTGCCAGCAGCTCGGGGACGGACGAGCAGTACTTC,CASSSGTDEQYF
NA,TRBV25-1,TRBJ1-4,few,TGTGCCAGCAGTAACACAGGGTCGGGAGAAAAACTGTTTTTT,CASSNTGSGEKLFF
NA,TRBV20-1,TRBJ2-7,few,TGCAGTGCTAGAAAGGGCTACGAGCAGTACTTC,CSARKGYEQYF
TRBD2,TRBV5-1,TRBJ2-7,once,TGCGCCAGCAGCCCCGGGAGGGGGGACTGGGCAGTTGACTTC,CASSPGRGDWAVDF
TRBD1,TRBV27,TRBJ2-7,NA,TGTGCCAGCAGTCAACAGGGGAACCACGAGCAGTACTTC,CASSQQGNHEQYF
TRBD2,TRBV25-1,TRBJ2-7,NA,TGTGCCAGCATCAATGGGGGGGAGCCCTACGAGCAGTACTTC,CASINGGEPYEQYF
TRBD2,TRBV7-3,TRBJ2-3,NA,TGTGCCAGCAGCGGGACTAGCGGGAGGTTAAATACGCAGTATTTT,CASSGTSGRLNTQYF
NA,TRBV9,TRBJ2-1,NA,TGTGCCAGCAGCGTAGACTCGGGGTGGACCTACAATGAGCAGTTCTTC,CASSVDSGWTYNEQFF
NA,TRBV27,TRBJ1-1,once,TGTGCCAGCAGTCTGGGGCGGAACACTGAAGCTTTCTTT,CASSLGRNTEAFF
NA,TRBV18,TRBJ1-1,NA,TGTGCCAGCTCACTATCCCCCCCAGGGACCACTGAAGCTTTCTTT,CASSLSPPGTTEAFF
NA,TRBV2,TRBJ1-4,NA,TGTGCCAGCAGTAACGGACGGAGTAATGAAAAACTGTTTTTT,CASSNGRSNEKLFF
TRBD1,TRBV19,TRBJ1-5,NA,TGTGCCAGTAGTCAAGTTTCCCGGGACAGACGACAGCCCCAGCATTTT,CASSQVSRDRRQPQHF
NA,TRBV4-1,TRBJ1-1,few,TGCGCCAGCAGCCAAGATCCCCGAGGGCGTAGCACTGAAGCTTTCTTT,CASSQDPRGRSTEAFF
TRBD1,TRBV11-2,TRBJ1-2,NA,TGTGCCAGCAGCTGGGACAGGGGTGGAATTAGTGGCTACACCTTC,CASSWDRGGISGYTF
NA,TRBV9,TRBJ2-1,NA,TGTGCCAGCAGCCATAGCGAGGGGTGGCTGTTCTTC,CASSHSEGWLFF
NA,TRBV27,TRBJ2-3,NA,TGTGCCAGCAGTGTGGGGGCTAGCACAGATACGCAGTATTTT,CASSVGASTDTQYF
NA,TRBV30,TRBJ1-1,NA,TGTGCCTGGCACCCGGGCCAGCAAAACACTGAAGCTTTCTTT,CAWHPGQQNTEAFF
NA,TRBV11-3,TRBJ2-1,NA,TGTGCCAGCAGCTCATCGGAGGGGAATGAGCAGTTCTTC,CASSSSEGNEQFF
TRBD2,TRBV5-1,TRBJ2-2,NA,TGCGCCAGCAGCTTCGGGACTAGCGGGAGCCCGAACACCGGGGAGCTGTTTTTT,CASSFGTSGSPNTGELFF
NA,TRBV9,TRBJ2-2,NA,TGTGCCAGCAGCGTGCGAGGTACCGGGGAGCTGTTTTTT,CASSVRGTGELFF
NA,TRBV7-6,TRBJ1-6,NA,TGTGCCAGCCAAAGAAATAGCCACGGTGGCATTCGGTCACCCCTCCACTTT,CASQRNSHGGIRSPLHF